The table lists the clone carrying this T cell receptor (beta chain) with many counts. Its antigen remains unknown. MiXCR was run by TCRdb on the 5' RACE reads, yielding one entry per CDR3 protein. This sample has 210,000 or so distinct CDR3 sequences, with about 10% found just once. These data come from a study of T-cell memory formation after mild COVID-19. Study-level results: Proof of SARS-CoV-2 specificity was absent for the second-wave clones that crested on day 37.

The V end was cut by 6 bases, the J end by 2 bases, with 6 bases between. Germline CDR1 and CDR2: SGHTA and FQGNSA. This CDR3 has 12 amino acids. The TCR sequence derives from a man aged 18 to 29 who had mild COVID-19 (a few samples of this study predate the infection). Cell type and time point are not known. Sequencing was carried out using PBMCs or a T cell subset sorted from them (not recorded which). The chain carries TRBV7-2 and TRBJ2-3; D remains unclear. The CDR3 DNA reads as TGTGCCAGCAGGCGTGTCACAGATACGCAGTATTTT. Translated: CASRRVTDTQYF.